A selection of T cell receptor beta chains follows, all from one sample in a study of T cells in tuberculosis. Repertoires were generated with immunoSEQ multiplex PCR, while TCRdb's copy carries only in-frame clones and drops some. The sample shows about 30,000 clones, 80% to 95% of them seen only once. Here the sequenced sample was PBMCs, taken at tuberculosis diagnosis. These receptors originate from an adult with tuberculosis. Both conserved end residues are part of each CDR3. Each record gives: CDR3 DNA, CDR3 protein, clone size, V gene, D gene, J gene, CDR3 length. D genes are given only for firm matches. Size tells how often a clone was seen (once, few, many) or the class of an expanded clone, and some rows leave it out.

TGTGCCAGCAGCTTACCCAGGGGATCCTATGGCTACACCTTC,CASSLPRGSYGYTF,NA,TRBV7-9,NA,TRBJ1-2,14
TGTGCCAGCAGCCTAGGGACAGGGGGCTCGAACACTGAAGCTTTCTTT,CASSLGTGGSNTEAFF,NA,TRBV4-2,TRBD1,TRBJ1-1,16
TGCAGCGTTGAAGATCCAACGCACGGCACTGAAGCTTTCTTT,CSVEDPTHGTEAFF,NA,TRBV29-1,NA,TRBJ1-1,14
TGTGCCAGCAGCTCCGGGACAGGCTCTTCGGAAGCTTTCTTT,CASSSGTGSSEAFF,NA,TRBV5-6,TRBD1,TRBJ1-1,14
TGTGCCAGCAGCTGGGGGGTAAATGGGGCCAACGTCCTGACTTTC,CASSWGVNGANVLTF,NA,TRBV27,NA,TRBJ2-6,15
TGTGCCAGCCACGAATCGGACAGGGGGCTGGGTCAGCCCCAGCATTTT,CASHESDRGLGQPQHF,NA,TRBV2,TRBD1,TRBJ1-5,16
TGCGCCAGCAGCTTGGGGGGACTAGCGGGGCGGGGAGATACGCAGTATTTT,CASSLGGLAGRGDTQYF,NA,TRBV5-1,TRBD2,TRBJ2-3,17
TGCGCCAGCAGCCAAGGACAGGAGAGCGCCATTCAGTACTTC,CASSQGQESAIQYF,NA,TRBV4-3,NA,TRBJ2-4,14
TGTGCCAGCAGTTTCTATCAAACAGGGTCGGATACGCAGTATTTT,CASSFYQTGSDTQYF,NA,TRBV27,NA,TRBJ2-3,15
TGCGCCAGCAGCCAAGACCCAGGAACGGGGAATTCACCCCTCCACTTT,CASSQDPGTGNSPLHF,NA,TRBV4-3,NA,TRBJ1-6,16
TGTGCCACCCCCCCGTGGAGGGTATGCCAGCCCCAGCATTTT,CATPPWRVCQPQHF,NA,TRBV27,NA,TRBJ1-5,14
TGTGCCAGCAGCTTTACTGCAGGGGGCAATCAGCCCCAGCATTTT,CASSFTAGGNQPQHF,NA,TRBV11-2,NA,TRBJ1-5,15
TGTGCCAGCAGCCAAGACGGGATGGTGGGCTACACCTTC,CASSQDGMVGYTF,NA,TRBV16,NA,TRBJ1-2,13
TGTGCCAGCAGCCAGGTGGGGGGATTCGCTGAAGCTTTCTTT,CASSQVGGFAEAFF,NA,TRBV6-1,NA,TRBJ1-1,14
TGTGCCACCAGCAGAGATAGAAGCTCCTATAATTCACCCCTCCACTTT,CATSRDRSSYNSPLHF,NA,TRBV15,NA,TRBJ1-6,16
TGTGCCAGCAGCTTAGTGGCCAGGGGCCGGCCCAAAAACATTCAGTACTTC,CASSLVARGRPKNIQYF,NA,TRBV11-2,NA,TRBJ2-4,17
TGTGCCAGCAGTGTCTATCGCACCGGGGAGCTGTTTTTT,CASSVYRTGELFF,NA,TRBV27,NA,TRBJ2-2,13
TGTGCCAGCAGTGTAGTGCAAGAGACCCAGTACTTC,CASSVVQETQYF,NA,TRBV28,NA,TRBJ2-5,12
TGTGCCAGCAGCGCGCGTCTAGCTGGGACAGATACGCAGTATTTT,CASSARLAGTDTQYF,NA,TRBV5-5,NA,TRBJ2-3,15
TGTGCCAGCAGCGTAGAGGGACAGGGGGCTGCTGGCTACACCTTC,CASSVEGQGAAGYTF,NA,TRBV9,TRBD1,TRBJ1-2,15
TGTGCCAGCAGCTCCGTTCAGGGGGACGAGCAGTACTTC,CASSSVQGDEQYF,once,TRBV7-7,TRBD1,TRBJ2-7,13
TGTGCCAGCAGCGCCGGACAGGGCAGTGAGCAGTTCTTC,CASSAGQGSEQFF,NA,TRBV11-2,TRBD1,TRBJ2-1,13
TGTGCCAGCAGTGTAACAGGGGGCATCTATGGCTACACCTTC,CASSVTGGIYGYTF,NA,TRBV2,TRBD1,TRBJ1-2,14
TGTGCCAGCAGTTTCGACAGCTCGAACACTGAAGCTTTCTTT,CASSFDSSNTEAFF,NA,TRBV27,NA,TRBJ1-1,14
TGTGCCAGCAGTGGGGCCCCCAATCAGCCCCAGCATTTT,CASSGAPNQPQHF,NA,TRBV6-1,NA,TRBJ1-5,13
TGTGCCAGTAGTATGCCGGGGCGGGGGACTCTGAATGAGCAGTTCTTC,CASSMPGRGTLNEQFF,NA,TRBV19,TRBD2,TRBJ2-1,16
TGTGCCAGCAGTACCGCCGGGACAGGGGTCGATACGCAGTATTTT,CASSTAGTGVDTQYF,NA,TRBV28,TRBD1,TRBJ2-3,15
TGTGCCAGCAGGTCGCGGGGGATGTCAGATACGCAGTATTTT,CASRSRGMSDTQYF,NA,TRBV5-6,TRBD2,TRBJ2-3,14
TGTGCCAGCACCGCGGCGGGGGAGGGTAATTCACCCCTCCACTTT,CASTAAGEGNSPLHF,NA,TRBV6-1,NA,TRBJ1-6,15
TGCGCCAGCAGCCTAGGCGGGGGCCGAGGCTACACCTTC,CASSLGGGRGYTF,NA,TRBV4-3,NA,TRBJ1-2,13
TGTGCCAGCAGCGTAGGGGGAGCTGGAAACACCATATATTTT,CASSVGGAGNTIYF,NA,TRBV9,NA,TRBJ1-3,14
TGTGCCAGCAGCTTAGAGGCGGGGGGAGGGTCCTACAATGAGCAGTTCTTC,CASSLEAGGGSYNEQFF,NA,TRBV11-3,TRBD2,TRBJ2-1,17
TGTGCCAGCAGCGGACGGACAGGGGAAGCCGGGGAGCTGTTTTTT,CASSGRTGEAGELFF,NA,TRBV11-3,TRBD1,TRBJ2-2,15
TGTGCCAGCAGTGGACCGACAGGGGGTAACTCCTACGAGCAGTACTTC,CASSGPTGGNSYEQYF,NA,TRBV25-1,TRBD1,TRBJ2-7,16
TGTGCCAGCAGTTTAGGGGGACAGACATTCTATGGCTACACCTTC,CASSLGGQTFYGYTF,NA,TRBV28,TRBD1,TRBJ1-2,15
TGTGCCAGCTCCGGGACTAGCGGCAACGAGCAGTACTTC,CASSGTSGNEQYF,NA,TRBV9,TRBD2,TRBJ2-7,13
TGTGCCAGTAGCCCGTGGGGACAGGGCCAAGGGCAGCCCCAGCATTTT,CASSPWGQGQGQPQHF,NA,TRBV19,TRBD1,TRBJ1-5,16
TGTGCCAGCAGCTCAACCGGGGGTTCCCCTTCTTTT,CASSSTGGSPSF,NA,TRBV9,NA,TRBJ1-1,12
TGTGCCAGCAGCTTCGGGATAGCGAACACCGGGGAGCTGTTTTTT,CASSFGIANTGELFF,NA,TRBV28,NA,TRBJ2-2,15
TGTGCCAGCAGTCCCCTTGGACTCCCGGCCCAGAATTCACCCCTCCACTTT,CASSPLGLPAQNSPLHF,NA,TRBV25-1,NA,TRBJ1-6,17
TGTGCCAGCTCACCGGGACAGGGGAACACTGAAGCTTTCTTT,CASSPGQGNTEAFF,NA,TRBV18,TRBD1,TRBJ1-1,14
TGTGCCAGCAGCTTGGTCGGGGTCTACGAGCAGTACTTC,CASSLVGVYEQYF,NA,TRBV5-6,NA,TRBJ2-7,13
TGTGCCAGCAAACAGGGGAGGACTGAAGCTTTCTTT,CASKQGRTEAFF,NA,TRBV2,TRBD1,TRBJ1-1,12
TGTGCCAGCAGTTTAGTTTTGGGGCAGGGACTCTACTTC,CASSLVLGQGLYF,NA,TRBV27,NA,TRBJ2-7,13
TGTGCCAGCAGCCCTATTGACCGGGGGGGGCAGTTCTTC,CASSPIDRGGQFF,NA,TRBV27,TRBD2,TRBJ2-1,13
TGTGCCGGGGCGGAGAAGTCCTCTGGAAACACCATATATTTT,CAGAEKSSGNTIYF,NA,TRBV6-1,NA,TRBJ1-3,14
TGTGCCAGCAGTTATAACGGGGGGACATACACAGATACGCAGTATTTT,CASSYNGGTYTDTQYF,NA,TRBV6-5,NA,TRBJ2-3,16
TGCGCCAGCACCCAAGGGCAGGGAAAAAATCAGCCCCAGCATTTT,CASTQGQGKNQPQHF,NA,TRBV10-2,NA,TRBJ1-5,15
TGTGCCAGCAGTGAAGCGGCGGAACAGGTAGCGGTTGGCTTCCACTTT,CASSEAAEQVAVGFHF,few,TRBV6-1,NA,TRBJ1-6,16
TGCGCCAGCAGCCGAGGGGGCAGGGAGGAAAAACTGTTTTTT,CASSRGGREEKLFF,NA,TRBV4-1,TRBD1,TRBJ1-4,14
TGTGCCAGCAGTTTCGAGGGGGATAGCTCCTACAATGAGCAGTTCTTC,CASSFEGDSSYNEQFF,NA,TRBV28,NA,TRBJ2-1,16
TGTGCCTGGAGTGTAATCGGCGGGGGGGCCGTTGGGGCCAACGTCCTGACTTTC,CAWSVIGGGAVGANVLTF,NA,TRBV30,TRBD2,TRBJ2-6,18
TGTGCCAGTAGTTCCTCCTCTCCCGGGACACGAATTTACAATGAGCAGTTCTTC,CASSSSSPGTRIYNEQFF,NA,TRBV19,NA,TRBJ2-1,18
TGTGCCAGTAGTCTTTTGGGACAGGCCTATGGCTACACCTTC,CASSLLGQAYGYTF,NA,TRBV19,TRBD1,TRBJ1-2,14
TGCGCCAGCAGCCCAAGGTTTTGGGGGCTCGGAAACACCATATATTTT,CASSPRFWGLGNTIYF,NA,TRBV4-3,NA,TRBJ1-3,16
TGTGCCAGCTCACCCGGACAGGTTGGTCATAACGAGCAGTACTTC,CASSPGQVGHNEQYF,NA,TRBV18,TRBD1,TRBJ2-7,15
TGTGCCAGCAGGGACAGGGCCCCAATGGCTGAAGCTTTCTTT,CASRDRAPMAEAFF,once,TRBV7-2,TRBD1,TRBJ1-1,14